This T cell receptor beta chain was obtained from a study of blood T cell repertoires in COVID-19. Study details: In each case, the material was cDNA or gDNA derived from T cells, B-cell-depleted T cells, or PBMCs.

TCRdb keeps only in-frame clones here, not all; method: immunoSEQ multiplex PCR. The sample shows 15,000 to 20,000 clones, about 81% of them seen only once. This CDR3 is 18 amino acids long. Germline loops: CDR1 SGDLS, CDR2 YYNGEE. Losses at the gene ends were 7 bases for V and 5 bases for J; bases not matched to a gene: 21. Sequenced material: peripheral blood. This clonotype originated in a man aged 35-49 years with active or convalescent COVID-19. This rearrangement joins TRBV9 to TRBJ2-7; the match to TRBD2 covers 10 bases. The CDR3 sequence is CASSPSGLAGEVGHEQYF. In nucleotides, the CDR3 is TGTGCCAGCTCCCCTTCGGGGCTAGCGGGGGAGGTGGGCCACGAGCAGTACTTC.